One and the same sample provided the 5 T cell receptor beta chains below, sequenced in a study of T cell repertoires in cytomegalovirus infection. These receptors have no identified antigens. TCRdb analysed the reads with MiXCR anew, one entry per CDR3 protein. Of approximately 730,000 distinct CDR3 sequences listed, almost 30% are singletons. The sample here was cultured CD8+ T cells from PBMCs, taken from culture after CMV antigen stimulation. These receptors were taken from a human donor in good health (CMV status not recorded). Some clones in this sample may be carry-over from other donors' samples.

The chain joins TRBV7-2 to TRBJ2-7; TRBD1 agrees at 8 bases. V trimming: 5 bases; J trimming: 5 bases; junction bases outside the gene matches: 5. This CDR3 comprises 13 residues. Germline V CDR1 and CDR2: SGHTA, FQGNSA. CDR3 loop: CASSLLQGDEQYV. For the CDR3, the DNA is TGTGCCAGCAGCCTCTTACAGGGGGACGAGCAGTACGTC.

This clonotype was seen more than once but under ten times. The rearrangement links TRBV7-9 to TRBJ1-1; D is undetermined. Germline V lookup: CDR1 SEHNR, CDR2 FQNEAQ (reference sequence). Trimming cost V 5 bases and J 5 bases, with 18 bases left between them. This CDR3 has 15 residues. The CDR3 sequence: CASSRATPRGTEAFF. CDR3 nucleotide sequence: TGTGCCAGCAGCCGCGCCACCCCCAGAGGGACTGAAGCTTTCTTT.

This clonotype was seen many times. The CDR3, as DNA: TGTGCCAGCAGAAGAAGCGGGGCCACCGGGGAGCTGTTTTTT. Its protein product is CASRRSGATGELFF. V usage is TRBV7-6 and J usage is TRBJ2-2, with 7 bases fitting TRBD2. Germline values: CDR1 SGHVS, CDR2 FNYEAQ. This CDR3 has 14 residues. J gave up 4 bases and V 6 bases, and 5 bases lay outside the gene matches.

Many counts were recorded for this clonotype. The CDR3 bases are TGTGCCAGCAGAGCCACAGGGGGGTCCCACAATGAGCAGTTCTTC. Its protein is CASRATGGSHNEQFF. V and J are TRBV7-6 and TRBJ2-1, with 8 positions matching TRBD1. The CDR3 runs 15 residues. Germline loops: CDR1 SGHVS, CDR2 FNYEAQ. V lost 6 bases to trimming and J lost 5 bases; unmatched junction nucleotides: 9.

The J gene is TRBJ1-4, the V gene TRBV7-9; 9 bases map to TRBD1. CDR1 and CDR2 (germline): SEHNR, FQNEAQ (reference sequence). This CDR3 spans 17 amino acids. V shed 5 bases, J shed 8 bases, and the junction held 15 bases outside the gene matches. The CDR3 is CASSRIGQGPIREKLFF. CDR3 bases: TGTGCCAGCAGCCGAATCGGACAGGGGCCGATTCGAGAAAAACTGTTTTTT. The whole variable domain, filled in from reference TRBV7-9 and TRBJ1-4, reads DTGVSQNPRHKITKRGQNVTFRCDPISEHNRLYWYRQTLGQGPEFLTYFQNEAQLEKSRLLSDRFSAERPKGSFSTLEIQRTEQGDSAMYLCASSRIGQGPIREKLFFGSGTQLSVL.